The rows below give T cell receptor beta chains drawn from one sample of a study of cytomegalovirus exposure and HLA in healthy donors. The table came from immunoSEQ multiplex PCR; TCRdb's copy has only in-frame clones and leaves some out. The repertoire holds 95,000 to 150,000 clones, with approximately 78% as singletons. Sequenced sample: PBMCs. Receptors were obtained from a man between 40 and 49 years old in good health and CMV-seronegative. CDR3s include the opening cysteine and the closing phenylalanine or tryptophan. A D gene is named only where the DNA matches it firmly. Part of the rows lack a size; the others show once, few, many or a class for expanded clones.

J gene: TRBJ2-7
D gene: TRBD1
V gene: TRBV2
clone size: .
CDR3 DNA: TGTGCCAGCAGTCGACAGGGCTACGAGCAGTACTTC
CDR3 protein: CASSRQGYEQYF

J gene: TRBJ1-5
D gene: TRBD1
V gene: TRBV27
clone size: once
CDR3 DNA: TGTGCCAGCAGTTTTGGAGGGGGCGATCAGCCCCAGCATTTT
CDR3 protein: CASSFGGGDQPQHF

J gene: TRBJ1-4
D gene: .
V gene: TRBV7-3
clone size: .
CDR3 DNA: TGTGCCAGCAGCTTAGGACTGCCAAACGAAAAACTGTTTTTT
CDR3 protein: CASSLGLPNEKLFF

J gene: TRBJ2-1
D gene: .
V gene: TRBV7-2
clone size: .
CDR3 DNA: TGTGCCAGCAGCTTAAGGGGTGTCAATGAGCAGTTCTTC
CDR3 protein: CASSLRGVNEQFF

J gene: TRBJ1-4
D gene: TRBD1
V gene: TRBV14
clone size: .
CDR3 DNA: TGTGCCAGCAGCAAGACAGGGGGCGTTGAAAAACTGTTTTTT
CDR3 protein: CASSKTGGVEKLFF

J gene: TRBJ2-7
D gene: .
V gene: TRBV10-1
clone size: .
CDR3 DNA: TGCGCCAGCTTAACGAACCGGGGGAACGAGCAGTACTTC
CDR3 protein: CASLTNRGNEQYF

J gene: TRBJ2-3
D gene: .
V gene: TRBV28
clone size: .
CDR3 DNA: TGTGCCAGCAGTTTCCCAGGGTACACAGATACGCAGTATTTT
CDR3 protein: CASSFPGYTDTQYF

J gene: TRBJ2-7
D gene: TRBD2
V gene: TRBV4-1
clone size: few
CDR3 DNA: TGCGCCAGCAGCCAAGGGGGGACTAGCGGGGGGTCCTACGAGCAGTACTTC
CDR3 protein: CASSQGGTSGGSYEQYF

J gene: TRBJ1-2
D gene: TRBD1
V gene: TRBV28
clone size: .
CDR3 DNA: TGTGCCAGCAGTTTATCAGGGGGTGGCTACACCTTC
CDR3 protein: CASSLSGGGYTF

J gene: TRBJ2-7
D gene: TRBD1
V gene: TRBV4-3
clone size: .
CDR3 DNA: TGCGCCAGCAGCCTACGGACAGGGATTAGCTACGAGCAGTACTTC
CDR3 protein: CASSLRTGISYEQYF